The 23 T cell receptor beta chains below come from one sample, sequenced in a study of cytomegalovirus exposure and HLA in healthy donors. Amplification used 60 Vbeta primers and 13 Jbeta primers. Generated by immunoSEQ multiplex PCR, the TCRdb table keeps only in-frame clones and is missing some. This table has about 140,000 clones, approximately 80% appearing once. Sequencing was done on a sample of PBMCs. All receptors come from a man younger than 40 in good health and CMV-seronegative.

Here the CDR3 reads CASSPLSGRANEQFF. As DNA, the CDR3 is TGTGCCAGCAGCCCGCTTAGCGGGAGGGCGAATGAGCAGTTCTTC. V is TRBV11-2 and J is TRBJ2-1; 11 bases fit TRBD2. The CDR3 extends over 15 amino acids. Germline V gene lookup returns CDR1 SGHAT and CDR2 FQNNGV. The V gene end was trimmed by 5 bases and the J gene end by 7 bases; junction bases not matched to a gene: 7.

This clone was counted only a few times. This rearrangement joins TRBV6-6 to TRBJ2-1; 10 nucleotides align to TRBD2. Germline assignment: CDR1 MNHNY and CDR2 SVGAGI (reference sequence). The CDR3 spans 15 residues. V dropped 3 bases and J dropped 11; count of bases not matched to a gene: 10. The CDR3 DNA reads TGTGCCAGCAGTTATGTTAGGGCAGCGGGAGGGCAGCAGTTCTTC. Protein sequence: CASSYVRAAGGQQFF.

This clone has more than one count but fewer than ten. The rearrangement joins TRBV11-2 to TRBJ2-7; D remains unclear. The CDR3 sequence is 14 residues long. The germline V gene encodes CDR1 SGHAT and CDR2 FQNNGV. The V end was cut by 2 bases, the J end by 3 bases, with 11 bases between. CDR3 residues: CASSLYRGGYEQYF. The CDR3 region has the DNA TGTGCCAGCAGCTTATATCGTGGCGGCTACGAGCAGTACTTC. Based on the CDR3 plus reference TRBV11-2 and TRBJ2-7, the full variable domain is EAGVAQSPRYKIIEKRQSVAFWCNPISGHATLYWYQQILGQGPKLLIQFQNNGVVDDSQLPKDRFSAERLKGVDSTLKIQPAKLEDSAVYLCASSLYRGGYEQYFGPGTRLTVT.

The chain joins TRBV7-9 to TRBJ2-7, with 8 nucleotides matching TRBD2. Trimming took 8 bases from V and 4 from J; bases not matched to a gene: 13. This CDR3 is 15 amino acids long. In germline, CDR1 is SEHNR, CDR2 FQNEAQ (reference sequence). The DNA for the CDR3 is TGTGCCAGCGGGGGAGGGAGCGGGAGTTGGTACGAGCAGTACTTC. Translation: CASGGGSGSWYEQYF.

This clone was detected only a few times. The J gene is TRBJ1-5, the V gene TRBV10-2; possible D gene TRBD1, 6 bases. V was cut by 3 bases and J by 2 bases, with 8 bases left in between. The CDR3 is 14 amino acids. Germline-derived CDR1 and CDR2 are WSHSY and SAAADI. The CDR3 DNA follows: TGCGCCAGCAGTGAACAGGGCGGCAATCAGCCCCAGCATTTT. This gives the protein CASSEQGGNQPQHF.

The rearrangement links TRBV11-3 to TRBJ2-7; D gene ambiguous. The CDR3 spans 13 residues. Trimming shortened V by 6 bases and J by 6 bases, and 15 bases separated the two germline ends. Germline V gives CDR1 SGHNT, CDR2 YENEEA. The CDR3 coding sequence is TGTGCCAGCAGTCCAAATTGGTACGGCGAGCAGTACTTC. Its translation: CASSPNWYGEQYF.

The V gene is TRBV28, the J gene TRBJ2-3; TRBD2 matches 8 bases. With 4 bases clipped from V and 1 base from J, the junction kept 10 bases outside the gene matches. The CDR3 runs 17 residues. The germline V gene has CDR1 MDHEN and CDR2 SYDVKM. The CDR3 coding sequence is TGTGCCAGCAGTTCCCCTAGAGCGGGAGAAGGCACAGATACGCAGTATTTT. Translating it yields CASSSPRAGEGTDTQYF.

Only a few counts were recorded for this clone. The chain's CDR3 is CASRRWTGAGTEAFF. The CDR3 nucleotides read TGTGCCAGCCGGCGGTGGACAGGGGCAGGAACTGAAGCTTTCTTT. The chain joins TRBV7-6 to TRBJ1-1; TRBD1 aligns across 9 bases. J lost 5 bases, V lost 8 bases, and 12 bases had no gene match. This CDR3 is built from 15 residues. The germline V gene encodes CDR1 SGHVS and CDR2 FNYEAQ. Full variable domain (outside the CDR3, taken from reference TRBV7-6 and TRBJ1-1): GAGVSQSPRYKVTKRGQDVALRCDPISGHVSLYWYRQALGQGPEFLTYFNYEAQQDKSGLPNDRFSAERPEGSISTLTIQRTEQRDSAMYRCASRRWTGAGTEAFFGQGTRLTVV.

The sample holds one count of this clone. This chain uses TRBV28 with TRBJ2-1, with D tentatively TRBD2 (5 bases). The CDR3 runs 11 residues. The V and J ends lost 3 bases and 8 bases respectively, with 5 bases between them. Germline V CDR1 and CDR2: MDHEN, SYDVKM. CDR3 sequence: CASSFSDEQFF. The CDR3, as DNA: TGTGCCAGCAGTTTTAGCGATGAGCAGTTCTTC.

This sequence joins TRBV7-9 and TRBJ1-4, with TRBD1 matching 7 bases. The CDR3 sequence is 16 residues long. J lost 5 bases, V lost 2 bases, and 8 bases had no gene match. Germline-derived CDR1 and CDR2 are SEHNR and FQNEAQ (reference sequence). This chain's CDR3 is CASSLSLGGRNEKLFF. The CDR3 DNA follows: TGTGCCAGCAGCTTAAGTTTAGGGGGCCGCAATGAAAAACTGTTTTTT.

This chain links TRBV5-6 with TRBJ1-2; no clear D gene. CDR1 is SGHDT, CDR2 YYEEEE, per germline. The V and J ends lost 4 bases and 4 bases respectively, with 11 bases between them. The CDR3 totals 13 residues. The CDR3 loop reads CASSSRTLYGYTF. The CDR3 DNA follows: TGTGCCAGCAGCAGTAGGACTCTCTATGGCTACACCTTC. Full variable domain (outside the CDR3, taken from reference TRBV5-6 and TRBJ1-2): DAGVTQSPTHLIKTRGQQVTLRCSPKSGHDTVSWYQQALGQGPQFIFQYYEEEERQRGNFPDRFSGHQFPNYSSELNVNALLLGDSALYLCASSSRTLYGYTFGSGTRLTVV.

This clone occurred many times. The chain combines TRBV5-1 with TRBJ2-1; D perhaps matches TRBD2 (6 bases). CDR3 length equals 15 residues. Germline V gene sequence: CDR1 SGHRS, CDR2 YFSETQ. The ends were cut back, 5 bases at V and 3 bases at J, with 15 bases in the middle. The CDR3 loop is CASRNGGTRYNEQFF. CDR3 coding DNA: TGCGCCAGCAGAAATGGTGGGACTCGCTACAATGAGCAGTTCTTC.

This chain connects TRBV6-1 to TRBJ2-5; TRBD2 agrees at 8 bases. The ends lost 7 bases at V and 4 bases at J; junction bases unmatched: 8. The CDR3 runs to 14 residues. Germline V CDR1 and CDR2: MNHNS, SASEGT. The CDR3 DNA follows: TGTGCCAGCACTAAATGGGCGGGGGGAGAGACCCAGTACTTC. It codes for CASTKWAGGETQYF.

The chain recombines TRBV28 with TRBJ2-5; 10 bases are a match to TRBD1. After removal of 5 bases from V and 5 bases from J, the junction contained 8 bases not matched to a gene. The germline CDR1 and CDR2 sequences are MDHEN and SYDVKM. The CDR3 runs to 15 residues. As DNA, the CDR3 is TGTGCCAGCAGTCTTACCGGGACAGGGGCGGAGACCCAGTACTTC. This encodes CASSLTGTGAETQYF.

The V call is TRBV2, the J call TRBJ1-3; D not resolved. The CDR3 runs 12 residues. CDR1 is SNHLY and CDR2 is FYNNEI in the germline V gene. Trimming took 4 bases from V and 4 from J, leaving 5 bases between them. The CDR3: CASSAQGNTIYF. The CDR3 region has the DNA TGTGCCAGCAGTGCCCAGGGAAACACCATATATTTT.

The chain employs TRBV9 and TRBJ1-1; D might be TRBD1 (6 bases). V lost 4 bases and J 7 bases, leaving 20 bases between the germline ends. Germline V gives CDR1 SGDLS, CDR2 YYNGEE. There are 15 residues in the CDR3. The CDR3 DNA is TGTGCCAGCAGCCAATTCTCTCAAGGGGGAATTGAAGCTTTCTTT. Translation: CASSQFSQGGIEAFF.

The V and J genes are TRBV18 and TRBJ2-1, with TRBD1 as a possible D gene (5 bases). The CDR3 is 13 amino acids. Germline CDR1 KGHSH, CDR2 LQKENI. With 4 bases removed from V and 4 bases from J, the gap between germline ends came to 8 bases. CDR3 in DNA: TGTGCCAGCTCACGACAGTTATACAATGAGCAGTTCTTC. Its protein is CASSRQLYNEQFF. The full variable domain, with the rest looked up from reference TRBV18 and TRBJ2-1, is NAGVMQNPRHLVRRRGQEARLRCSPMKGHSHVYWYRQLPEEGLKFMVYLQKENIIDESGMPKERFSAEFPKEGPSILRIQQVVRGDSAAYFCASSRQLYNEQFFGPGTRLTVL.

The rearrangement uses TRBV7-9 and TRBJ1-3; D is unclear. From germline, CDR1 is SEHNR and CDR2 FQNEAQ (reference sequence). The CDR3 spans 12 residues. V was clipped by 6 bases and J by 5 bases, with 8 bases between them. This CDR3 reads CASSPPRNTIYF. The CDR3 nucleotides are TGTGCCAGCAGTCCCCCCAGAAACACCATATATTTT.

The chain couples TRBV12-5 to TRBJ2-3, with a tentative D call TRBD1 (5 bases). Trimming shortened V by 3 bases and J by 0 bases, and 10 bases separated the two germline ends. Germline CDR1 is LGHNT and CDR2 is FRNRAP. The CDR3 runs to 15 residues. CDR3 sequence reads: CASGLRGTSTDTQYF. CDR3 sequence (DNA): TGTGCTAGTGGTTTAAGGGGCACAAGCACAGATACGCAGTATTTT.

This clone was seen a handful of times. The rearrangement links TRBV5-5 to TRBJ2-7; 7 nucleotides line up with TRBD2. The CDR3 has 14 amino acids. Germline V lookup: CDR1 SGHKS, CDR2 YYEKEE (reference sequence). J gave up 5 bases and V 0 bases, and 5 bases lay outside the gene matches. The CDR3 region is CASSLGGSPHEQYF. The CDR3 coding sequence is TGTGCCAGCAGCTTGGGCGGGAGTCCCCACGAGCAGTACTTC.

The CDR3 coding sequence is TGTGCCAGCAGCCTGGGTCGTTCCTACGAGCAGTACTTC. This sequence encodes CASSLGRSYEQYF. The chain combines TRBV5-6 with TRBJ2-7; D remains ambiguous. V shed 4 bases and J shed 1 base, with 9 bases lying between them. The length of the CDR3 is 13 residues. CDR1 and CDR2 from the germline V gene are SGHDT and YYEEEE. Complete variable domain (other parts from reference TRBV5-6 and TRBJ2-7): DAGVTQSPTHLIKTRGQQVTLRCSPKSGHDTVSWYQQALGQGPQFIFQYYEEEERQRGNFPDRFSGHQFPNYSSELNVNALLLGDSALYLCASSLGRSYEQYFGPGTRLTVT.

This chain links TRBV5-1 with TRBJ2-2; 8 nucleotides line up with TRBD2. V lost 4 bases, J lost 6 bases, and 8 bases stayed unmatched. This CDR3 is 15 amino acids long. From germline, CDR1 is SGHRS and CDR2 YFSETQ. The CDR3 region has the DNA TGCGCCAGCAGCCCGCCGGGACTAGGGTCCGGGGAGCTGTTTTTT. It translates to CASSPPGLGSGELFF.

This chain connects TRBV7-9 to TRBJ1-2; a weak D match, TRBD1 (5 bases). Germline values: CDR1 SEHNR, CDR2 FQNEAQ (reference sequence). Trimming pared 2 bases from V and 10 bases from J, leaving 8 bases between. This CDR3 is 11 amino acids long. In nucleotides, the CDR3 is TGTGCCAGCAGCTTACGGGGGGTCTACACCTTC. It encodes CASSLRGVYTF.